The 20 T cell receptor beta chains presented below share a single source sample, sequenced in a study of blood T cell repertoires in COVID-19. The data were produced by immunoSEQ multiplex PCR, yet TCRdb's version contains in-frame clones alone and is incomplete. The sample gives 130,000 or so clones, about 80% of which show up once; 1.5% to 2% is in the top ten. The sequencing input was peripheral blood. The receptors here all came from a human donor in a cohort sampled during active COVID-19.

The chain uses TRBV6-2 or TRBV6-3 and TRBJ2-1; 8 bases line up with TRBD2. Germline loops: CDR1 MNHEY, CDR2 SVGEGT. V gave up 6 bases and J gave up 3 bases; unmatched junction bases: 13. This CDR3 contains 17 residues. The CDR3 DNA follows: TGTGCCAGCAGCCCCCGTTCCCCTAGCGGGCTCTACAATGAGCAGTTCTTC. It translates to CASSPRSPSGLYNEQFF.

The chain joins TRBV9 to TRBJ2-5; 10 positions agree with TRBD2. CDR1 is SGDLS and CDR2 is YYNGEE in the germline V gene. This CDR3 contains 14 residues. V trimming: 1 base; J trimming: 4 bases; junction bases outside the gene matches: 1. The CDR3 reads CASSVTSGTETQYF. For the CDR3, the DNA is TGTGCCAGCAGCGTAACTAGCGGGACAGAGACCCAGTACTTC. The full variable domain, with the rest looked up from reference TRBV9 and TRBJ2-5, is DSGVTQTPKHLITATGQRVTLRCSPRSGDLSVYWYQQSLDQGLQFLIQYYNGEERAKGNILERFSAQQFPDLHSELNLSSLELGDSALYFCASSVTSGTETQYFGPGTRLLVL.

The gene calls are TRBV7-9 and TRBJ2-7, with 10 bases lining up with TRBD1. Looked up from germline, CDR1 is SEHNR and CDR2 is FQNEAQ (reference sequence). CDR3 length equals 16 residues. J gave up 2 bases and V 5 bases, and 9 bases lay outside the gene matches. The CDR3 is CASSPTGGQGAYEQYF. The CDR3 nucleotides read TGTGCCAGCAGCCCAACAGGAGGACAGGGGGCCTACGAGCAGTACTTC.

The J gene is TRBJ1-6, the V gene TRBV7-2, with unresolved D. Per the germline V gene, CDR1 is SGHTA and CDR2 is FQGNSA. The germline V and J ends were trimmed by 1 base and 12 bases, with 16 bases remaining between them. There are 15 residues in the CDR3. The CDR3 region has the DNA TGTGCCAGCAGCTTAGAACTAGGCGCGGCTATACCCCTCCACTTT. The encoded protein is CASSLELGAAIPLHF.

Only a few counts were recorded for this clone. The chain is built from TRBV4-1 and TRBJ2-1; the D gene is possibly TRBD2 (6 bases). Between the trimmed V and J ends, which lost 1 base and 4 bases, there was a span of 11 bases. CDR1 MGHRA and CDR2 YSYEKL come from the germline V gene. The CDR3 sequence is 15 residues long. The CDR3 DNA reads TGCGCCAGCAGCCAAGCGGGGCGGGAATACAATGAGCAGTTCTTC. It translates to CASSQAGREYNEQFF.

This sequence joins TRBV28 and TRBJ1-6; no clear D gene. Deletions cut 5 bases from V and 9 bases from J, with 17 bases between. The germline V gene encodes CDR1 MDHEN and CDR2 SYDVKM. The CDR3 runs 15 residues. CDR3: CASSRSWRMFSPLHF. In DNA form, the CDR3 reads TGTGCCAGCAGTCGCTCCTGGAGGATGTTTTCACCCCTCCACTTT.

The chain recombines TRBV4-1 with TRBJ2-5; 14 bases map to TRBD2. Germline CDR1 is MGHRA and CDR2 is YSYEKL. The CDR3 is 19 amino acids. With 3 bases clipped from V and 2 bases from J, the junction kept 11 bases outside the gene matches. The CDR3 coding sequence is TGCGCCAGCAGCCACCCCGGACTAGCGGGAGGCCCCAATCAAGAGACCCAGTACTTC. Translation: CASSHPGLAGGPNQETQYF.

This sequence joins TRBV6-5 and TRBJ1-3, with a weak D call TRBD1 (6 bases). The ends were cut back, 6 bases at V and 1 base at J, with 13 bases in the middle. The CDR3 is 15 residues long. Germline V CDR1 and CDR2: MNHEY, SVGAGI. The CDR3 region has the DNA TGTGCCAGCAGCGTTCAACAGGGATCTGGAAACACCATATATTTT. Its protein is CASSVQQGSGNTIYF.

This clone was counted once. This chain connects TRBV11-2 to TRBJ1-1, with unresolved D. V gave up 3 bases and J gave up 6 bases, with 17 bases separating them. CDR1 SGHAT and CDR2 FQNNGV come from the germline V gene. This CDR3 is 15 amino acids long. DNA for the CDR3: TGTGCCAGCAGCTTTCTGAGAGGGCCGAGCGCTGAAGCTTTCTTT. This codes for CASSFLRGPSAEAFF.

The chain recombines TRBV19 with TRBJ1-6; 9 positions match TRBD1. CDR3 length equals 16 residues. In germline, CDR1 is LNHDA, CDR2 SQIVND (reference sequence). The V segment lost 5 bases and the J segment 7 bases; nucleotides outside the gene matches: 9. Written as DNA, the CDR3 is TGTGCCAGTAGTTTTGGACAGGGGCTCGCCAATTCACCCCTCCACTTT. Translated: CASSFGQGLANSPLHF.

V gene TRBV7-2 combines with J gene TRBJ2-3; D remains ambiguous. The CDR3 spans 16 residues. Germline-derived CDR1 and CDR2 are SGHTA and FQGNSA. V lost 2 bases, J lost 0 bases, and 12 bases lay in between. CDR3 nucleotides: TGTGCCAGCAGCTTAAAAACAAGCGATAGCACAGATACGCAGTATTTT. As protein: CASSLKTSDSTDTQYF.

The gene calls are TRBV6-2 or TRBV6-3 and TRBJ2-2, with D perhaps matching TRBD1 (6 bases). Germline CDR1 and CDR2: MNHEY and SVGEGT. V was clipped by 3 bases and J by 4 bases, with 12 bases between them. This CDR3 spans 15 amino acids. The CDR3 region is CASSYTGYSTGELFF. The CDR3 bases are TGTGCCAGCAGTTATACAGGGTACTCCACCGGGGAGCTGTTTTTT.

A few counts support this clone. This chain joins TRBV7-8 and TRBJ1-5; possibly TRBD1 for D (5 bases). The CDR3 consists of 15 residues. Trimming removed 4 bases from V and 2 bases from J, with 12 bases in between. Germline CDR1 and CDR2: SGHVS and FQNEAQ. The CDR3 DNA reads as TGTGCCAGCAGCTCGACCGCGGGGGGCAATCAGCCCCAGCATTTT. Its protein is CASSSTAGGNQPQHF.

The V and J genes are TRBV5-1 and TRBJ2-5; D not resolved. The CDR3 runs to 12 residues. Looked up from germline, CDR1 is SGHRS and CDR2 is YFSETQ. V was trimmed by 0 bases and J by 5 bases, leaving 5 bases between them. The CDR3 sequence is CASSLVRETQYF. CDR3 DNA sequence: TGCGCCAGCAGCTTGGTCCGGGAGACCCAGTACTTC.

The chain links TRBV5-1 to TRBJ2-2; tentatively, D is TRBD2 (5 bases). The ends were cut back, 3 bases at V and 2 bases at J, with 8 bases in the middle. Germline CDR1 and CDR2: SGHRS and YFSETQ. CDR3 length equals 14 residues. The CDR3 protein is CASSSGSNTGELFF. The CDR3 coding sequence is TGCGCCAGCAGCTCGGGGAGCAACACCGGGGAGCTGTTTTTT.

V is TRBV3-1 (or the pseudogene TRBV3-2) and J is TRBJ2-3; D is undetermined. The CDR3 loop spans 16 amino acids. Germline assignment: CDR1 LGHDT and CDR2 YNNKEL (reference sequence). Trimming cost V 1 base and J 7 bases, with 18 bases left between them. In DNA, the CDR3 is TGTGCCAGCAGCCAAGCCCCAGGCCTGGCTTCCAATACGCAGTATTTT. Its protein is CASSQAPGLASNTQYF.

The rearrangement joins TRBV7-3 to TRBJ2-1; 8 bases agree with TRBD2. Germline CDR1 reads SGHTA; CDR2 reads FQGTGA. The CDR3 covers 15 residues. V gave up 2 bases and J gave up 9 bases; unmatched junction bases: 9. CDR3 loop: CASSLGVAGSSEQFF. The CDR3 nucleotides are TGTGCCAGCAGCTTAGGGGTAGCGGGAAGCAGTGAGCAGTTCTTC.

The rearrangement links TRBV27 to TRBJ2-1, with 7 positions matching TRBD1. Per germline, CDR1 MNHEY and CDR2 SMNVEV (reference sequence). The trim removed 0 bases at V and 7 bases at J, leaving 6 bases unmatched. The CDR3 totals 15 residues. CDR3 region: CASSLSQGRGNEQFF. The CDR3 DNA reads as TGTGCCAGCAGTTTATCACAGGGGCGCGGGAATGAGCAGTTCTTC.

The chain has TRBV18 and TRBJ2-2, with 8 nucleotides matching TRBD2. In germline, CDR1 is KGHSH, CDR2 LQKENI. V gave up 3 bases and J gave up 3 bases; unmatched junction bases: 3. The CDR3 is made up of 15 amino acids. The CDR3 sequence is CASSPRAGDTGELFF. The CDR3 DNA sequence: TGTGCCAGCTCACCCAGAGCGGGAGACACCGGGGAGCTGTTTTTT.

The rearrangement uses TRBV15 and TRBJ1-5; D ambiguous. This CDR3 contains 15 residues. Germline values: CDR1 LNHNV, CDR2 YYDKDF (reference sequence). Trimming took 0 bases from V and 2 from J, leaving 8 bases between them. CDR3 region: CATSRDYGGNQPQHF. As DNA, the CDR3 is TGTGCCACCAGCAGAGATTATGGAGGCAATCAGCCCCAGCATTTT.